This TCR beta chain was recorded in a study of T cells expressing NK-cell markers. CDR3 length: 16 residues. Germline-derived CDR1 and CDR2 are GTSNPN and SVGIG (reference sequence). Reanalyzing the 5' RACE reads, TCRdb keeps one entry per CDR3 protein, without DNA. In total, the table holds a few hundred thousand distinct CDR3 sequences. The sequencing input was blood T cells: a sorted CD56 or NKG2C T cell subset, CD4+ or CD8+ T cells, or bulk PBMC T cells (not recorded which). V usage is TRBV30 and J usage is TRBJ1-4; TCRdb's D gene call, TRBD1, goes unchecked for lack of DNA. The clonotype originates from a woman in her fifties or sixties in good health. This chain's CDR3 is CAWSVGSPGTNEKLFF.